This TCR beta chain was documented in a study of blood T cell repertoires in COVID-19. Remarks on this clone: The junction departs from the called germline gene at one end, perhaps through a read error.

This CDR3 spans 12 amino acids. In germline, CDR1 is SGDLS, CDR2 YYNGEE. TCRdb's table, derived via immunoSEQ multiplex PCR, lists solely in-frame clones and lacks some. Counted here are about 80,000 clones, 82% occurring once; the ten biggest clones make up less than 15%. This TCR was recovered from an elderly man with acute or convalescent COVID-19. What was sequenced was peripheral blood. The chain links TRBV9 to TRBJ1-1; 8 bases are shared with TRBD1. The CDR3: CASSPADREDSF. The CDR3 DNA is TGTGCCAGCAGCCCTGCGGACAGGGAAGATAGCTTT.